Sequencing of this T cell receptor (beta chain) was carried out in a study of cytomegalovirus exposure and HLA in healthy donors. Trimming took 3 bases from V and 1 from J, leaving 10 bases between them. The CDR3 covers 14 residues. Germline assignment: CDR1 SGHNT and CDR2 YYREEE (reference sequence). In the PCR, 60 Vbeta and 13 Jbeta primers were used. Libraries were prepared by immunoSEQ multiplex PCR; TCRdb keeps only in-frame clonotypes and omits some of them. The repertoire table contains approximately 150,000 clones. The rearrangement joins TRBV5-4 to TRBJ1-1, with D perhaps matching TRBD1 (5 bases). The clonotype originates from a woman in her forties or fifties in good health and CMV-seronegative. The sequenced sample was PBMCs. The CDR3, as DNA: TGTGCCAGCAGCTGGGGGGTAGGGAACACTGAAGCTTTCTTT. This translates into CASSWGVGNTEAFF.